The text below deals with one T cell receptor beta chain. Its recognized antigen is unknown. These data come from a study of CXCR3-negative and CXCR3-positive naive CD8 T cells (dated by TCRdb to the late 2010s). About the full investigation: In total, around 150 million TRB reads were obtained, or roughly 1.5 +/- 0.3 million reads per library. Data from around 11 donors, pooled across two independent experiments, went into the diversity and physicochemical repertoire analyses. For the TRBV-TRBJ cluster analysis, the naive subsets came from 5 donors, while the memory cells came from 3 donors. Study-wide conclusions, independent of this receptor: Comparably high repertoire diversity was found in both naive subsets, whereas much lower repertoire diversity was found in memory CD8+ T cells. Naive CXCR3-negative and CXCR3-positive cells from the same donor showed similar TRBV-TRBJ usage, whereas memory cells showed distinct patterns. TRB CDR3s from CXCR3-positive naive cells showed higher hydrophobicity (lower Kidera factor 4), lower energy, and higher strength and volume indices than CXCR3-negative naive cells. Because surface CD5, which has been linked to self-reactivity in mice, was comparable between naive subsets, TCR interaction strength was also inferred from TRB CDR3 physicochemical properties. CXCR3 expression partially decreased after cryopreservation, so most assays used freshly isolated PBMCs.

CDR3 length: 15 amino acids, cysteine to phenylalanine. No nucleotide data were recorded. In the germline V gene, CDR1 corresponds to SGDLS and CDR2 to YYNGEE. Each CD8+ T cell subset was flow-sorted in triplicate, and some 310,000 cells per subset were placed directly into RLT lysis buffer. Naive CD8+ T cells were defined stringently as CD45RO-CCR7+CD27+CD95- to exclude memory contaminants. Using standard density gradient centrifugation, peripheral blood mononuclear cells were isolated from buffy coats. Naive CXCR3-negative and CXCR3-positive CD8+ T cells were flow-sorted on a FACSAria III. Total RNA was extracted from sorted cells using an RNeasy Mini Kit. Data came from a NextSeq 550. The Human TCR Profiling Kit (MiLaboratory) was used to make UMI-labeled 5' RACE TRB cDNA libraries. cDNA synthesis used the entire amount of extracted RNA, and PCR amplification then used the entire amount of cDNA produced. Libraries were prepared in parallel with an identical number of PCR cycles. The paper's data handling went like this. About 53,000 +/- 9,400 unique UMI-labeled TRB cDNA molecules per library were extracted with MIGEC and MiXCR, with at least two reads per UMI required. Each library averaged 40,000 +/- 10,000 functional in-frame TRB CDR3 nucleotide clonotypes without stop codons. After each sample was downsampled to 5000 UMI-labeled TRB molecules, VDJtools was used to calculate diversity metrics such as normalized Shannon-Wiener and Chao1. VDJtools was used to calculate clonotype-size-weighted physicochemical properties of the central five CDR3 residues, namely interaction energy, strength, volume and Kidera factor 4. Each entry corresponds to one CDR3 protein sequence from reads that TCRdb reprocessed, and DNA is not given. The V and J calls shown here were made by TCRdb, not taken from the authors' results. The sample table records fewer than 50,000 distinct CDR3 sequences. The top ten constitute approximately 1.4% of the sample.

The sequenced sample was naive CXCR3- CD8+ T cells from blood. What the cell subset or site label conveys for this sample: CD45RO-CCR7+CD27+CD95- naive CD8+ T cells lacking CXCR3 (TNR3-). This receptor was identified in a human donor in good health. Some clones in this sample may be carry-over from other donors' samples. Recombination connected TRBV9 to TRBJ1-2; TCRdb's assignment of TRBD1 cannot be checked, as there is no DNA. Here the CDR3 is given as CASSGRDRVRNGYTF.